Detailed here is one T cell receptor (beta chain). Its specificity is unknown. This entry comes from a study of lymphopenia after photon versus proton radiotherapy. Study-level points and caveats: Proton therapy kept repertoires fairly stable, unlike photons, which gained effector/memory cells.

The trim removed 2 bases at V and 1 base at J, leaving 9 bases unmatched. Germline assignment: CDR1 GTSNPN and CDR2 SVGIG (reference sequence). The CDR3 extends over 16 amino acids. This table comes from immunoSEQ multiplex PCR, and its TCRdb copy is limited to in-frame clones, with some not included. The sample contains under 35,000 clones, 89% of which appear only once. The clonotype originates from a woman in her seventies with pancreatic cancer. Some clones in this sample may be carry-over from other donors' samples. The material was peripheral blood, obtained from a patient treated with proton-based radiotherapy. This chain joins TRBV30 and TRBJ2-5, with TRBD1 identical over 8 bases. CDR3 residues: CAWSPKQTGAQETQYF. CDR3 coding DNA: TGTGCCTGGAGTCCGAAGCAGACAGGGGCCCAAGAGACCCAGTACTTC.